The 6 T cell receptor gamma chains given below trace back to one sample, sequenced in a study of γδ T cells in repeated Plasmodium falciparum infection. TCRdb reprocessed the multiplex PCR reads using CATT. The sample records around 5,000 gamma-chain clones, 3% to 3.5% being singletons. Gammadelta T cells were flow-sorted from PBMC into Vgamma9/Vdelta2+ and Vdelta2-negative populations for bulk analysis. Sequencing was performed on gamma-delta T cells from blood. Every receptor here comes from a pool of human donors (malaria-infected and uninfected, not separated).

This clone qualifies as medium-sized. The CDR3 DNA reads TGTGCCTTGTGGGAGAGCGAAGAGTTGGGCAAAAAAATCAAGGTATTT. Amino acids: CALWESEELGKKIKVF. The chain combines TRGV9 with TRGJP. After removal of 3 bases from V and 5 bases from J, the junction contained 4 bases not matched to a gene. The CDR3 is 16 residues long. In germline, CDR1 is GITISATS, CDR2 ISYDGTV (reference sequence).

Points on this clone: TCRdb's protein, taken from a much larger clone, differs from this DNA's translation at residue 8, likely owing to a read error; the protein displayed comes from the DNA. The chain has TRGV9 and TRGJ1 or TRGJ2. Here the J gene came from matching the DNA to germline, since TCRdb omits it. The CDR3 is 17 residues long. J lost 0 bases, V lost 0 bases, and 11 bases had no gene match. Looked up from germline, CDR1 is GITISATS and CDR2 is ISYDGTV (reference sequence). The CDR3 is CALWEVTRPGNYYKKLF. The DNA of the CDR3 is TGTGCCTTGTGGGAGGTGACACGTCCGGGGAATTATTATAAGAAACTCTTT.

This clone was seen only a few times. One base separates it from a far larger clone, so it is likely a read error. Other DNA sequences in this specimen translate into the identical CDR3. The J gene is TRGJP, the V gene TRGV9. Germline matching of the DNA provided the J gene here, since TCRdb leaves it blank. This CDR3 has 17 residues. Unmatched junction bases numbered 9, after V lost 0 bases and J lost 10 bases. Germline CDR1 and CDR2: GITISATS and ISYDGTV (reference sequence). The CDR3 DNA reads TGTGCCTTGTGGGAGGTGCCTCTGGAATTGGGCAAAAAAATCAAGGTATTT. Translating it yields CALWEVPLELGKKIKVF.

This chain joins TRGV9 and TRGJ1 or TRGJ2. Assignment of the J gene here rests on matching the DNA to germline, because TCRdb gives none. Germline CDR1 is GITISATS and CDR2 is ISYDGTV (reference sequence). Germline trimming cut 0 bases from V and 1 base from J; bases unmatched to any gene: 3. The CDR3 covers 14 residues. CDR3 in amino acids: CALWEVPNYYKKLF. The CDR3 bases are TGTGCCTTGTGGGAGGTGCCTAATTATTATAAGAAACTCTTT.

On this clone itself: For this DNA, TCRdb reports the protein of a much larger clone, which diverges at residue 14, most likely from a read error; the protein presented here is translated directly from the DNA. J is TRGJP and V is TRGV9. The CDR3 runs 16 residues. CDR1 GITISATS and CDR2 ISYDGTV come from the germline V gene (reference sequence). The CDR3 sequence is CALWEEKELGKKIEVF. CDR3 DNA sequence: TGTGCCTTGTGGGAGGAAAAAGAGTTGGGCAAAAAAATCGAGGTATTT.

This clone has a handful of counts. The V and J genes are TRGV9 and TRGJP. The J gene comes from matching the DNA to germline here; TCRdb lacks it. V lost 2 bases and J lost 4; bases outside the gene matches: 11. This CDR3 region has 19 residues. The V gene's germline CDR1 is GITISATS and CDR2 ISYDGTV (reference sequence). In nucleotides, the CDR3 is TGTGCCTTGTGGGAGGACCTCAAATCACAAGAGTTGGGCAAAAAAATCAAGGTATTT. Encoded protein: CALWEDLKSQELGKKIKVF.